This T cell receptor (beta chain) was observed in a study of T cells expressing NK-cell markers. For the study at large: Repertoires of TCR beta were obtained from T cells sorted as CD3+CD56+NKG2C+, CD3+CD56+NKG2C- and CD3+CD56-NKG2C+.

The CDR3 extends over 14 amino acids. Germline V CDR1 and CDR2: SGHTA, FQGNSA. Reprocessing the 5' RACE reads, TCRdb reports a single entry for every CDR3 protein and omits DNA. The table for this sample gives about 410,000 distinct CDR3 sequences. Material: blood T cells: a sorted CD56 or NKG2C T cell subset, CD4+ or CD8+ T cells, or bulk PBMC T cells (not recorded which). This chain uses TRBV7-2 with TRBJ1-3; the D gene TCRdb calls, TRBD1, cannot be checked with no DNA. This clonotype was obtained from a woman in her forties or fifties in good health. CDR3 residues: CASSHRVAGNTIYF.